This T cell receptor beta chain was recovered during a study of identical twins. Study-wide findings and caveats: Invariant MAIT and iNKT cells could partly confound zero-insertion analyses. Shared out-of-frame alpha sequences (those common to twins) showed excess low generation probability.

The table lists this clonotype with a few counts. Antigen: not known. V was clipped by 6 bases and J by 8 bases; unmatched bases: 12. CDR3 length: 14 amino acids. Addition of a universal primer site occurred through template switching, and cDNA carried unique molecular identifiers. MiXCR, run by TCRdb on the 5' RACE reads, gives a single entry per CDR3 protein. The data contain more than 650,000 distinct CDR3 sequences, roughly 6% of them seen just once; the ten biggest clones take up roughly 1.8%. The receptor comes from a man between 18 and 29 years old in good health. Sample: naive T cells sorted from blood. The rearrangement joins TRBV12-3 or TRBV12-4 to TRBJ1-2; 7 nucleotides agree with TRBD1. The CDR3 DNA follows: TGTGCCAGCAGGGAATCACAGGGGCGCGAAGGCTACACCTTC. Encoded protein: CASRESQGREGYTF.